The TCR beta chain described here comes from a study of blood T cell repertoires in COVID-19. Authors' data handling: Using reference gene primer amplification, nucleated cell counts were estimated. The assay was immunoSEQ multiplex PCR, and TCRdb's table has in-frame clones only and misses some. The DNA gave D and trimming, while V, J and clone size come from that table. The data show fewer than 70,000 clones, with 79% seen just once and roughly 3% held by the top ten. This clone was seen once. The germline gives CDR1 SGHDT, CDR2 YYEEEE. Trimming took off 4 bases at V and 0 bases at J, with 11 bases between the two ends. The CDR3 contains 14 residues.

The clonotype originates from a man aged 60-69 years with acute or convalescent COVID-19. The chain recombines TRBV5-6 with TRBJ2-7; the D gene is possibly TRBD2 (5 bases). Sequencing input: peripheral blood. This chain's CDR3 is CASSPGFSSYEQYF. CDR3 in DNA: TGTGCCAGCAGCCCGGGATTCAGCTCCTACGAGCAGTACTTC.